This passage covers 19 T cell receptor beta chains from one sample sequenced in a study of T cell clonotyping in hematopoietic cell transplantation. Data came from immunoSEQ multiplex PCR; TCRdb stores just in-frame clones and leaves some out. Of approximately 20,000 clones listed, roughly 80% are singletons. Sample: peripheral blood mononuclear cells. The receptors originated from a man between 60 and 70 years old in good health. Some clones in this sample may be carry-over from other donors' samples.

CDR3 DNA sequence: TGTGCCAGCAGTGAAGAGGTCGGGCATACGCAGTATTTT. Translated: CASSEEVGHTQYF. The chain links TRBV6-1 to TRBJ2-3, with D uncertain. The germline CDR1 and CDR2 sequences are MNHNS and SASEGT. The CDR3 totals 13 residues. V was pared by 1 base and J by 7 bases, with 9 bases between.

The rearrangement joins TRBV10-3 to TRBJ1-1, with D unclear. V shed 3 bases and J shed 4 bases, with 18 bases lying between them. The germline V gene has CDR1 ENHRY and CDR2 SYGVKD. The CDR3 has 16 amino acids. In DNA, the CDR3 is TGTGCCATCAGTGACCTGGGCAGAAACGCGGTCACTGAAGCTTTCTTT. This gives the protein CAISDLGRNAVTEAFF.

The V call is TRBV10-3, the J call TRBJ1-2; no clear D gene. The CDR3 extends over 14 amino acids. Trimming took 0 bases from V and 0 from J, leaving 5 bases between them. Germline loops: CDR1 ENHRY, CDR2 SYGVKD. The DNA for the CDR3 is TGTGCCATCAGTGAGTCCGGGCCTAACTATGGCTACACCTTC. It specifies CAISESGPNYGYTF.

The chain has TRBV29-1 and TRBJ1-1; no firm D call. Germline V gives CDR1 SQVTM, CDR2 ANQGSEA. The CDR3 covers 13 residues. The V gene lost 6 bases and the J gene lost 1 base, with 12 bases spanning the gap. CDR3: CSVPWVQNTEAFF. Here the CDR3 DNA reads TGCAGCGTCCCATGGGTTCAGAACACTGAAGCTTTCTTT. The full variable domain, in which reference TRBV29-1 and TRBJ1-1 provide the parts outside the CDR3, is SAVISQKPSRDICQRGTSLTIQCQVDSQVTMMFWYRQQPGQSLTLIATANQGSEATYESGFVIDKFPISRPNLTFSTLTVSNMSPEDSSIYLCSVPWVQNTEAFFGQGTRLTVV.

By its share, this clone is medium-sized. This chain joins TRBV7-9 and TRBJ2-1; 8 bases map to TRBD2. V lost 3 bases to trimming and J lost 4 bases; unmatched junction nucleotides: 5. Germline CDR1 and CDR2: SEHNR and FQNEAQ (reference sequence). The CDR3 runs to 15 residues. For the CDR3, the DNA is TGTGCCAGCAGCTTGGCCGGGACTAGATACAATGAGCAGTTCTTC. Its translation: CASSLAGTRYNEQFF.

J is TRBJ1-2 and V is TRBV30; no reliable D call. This CDR3 contains 18 residues. The germline V gene encodes CDR1 GTSNPN and CDR2 SVGIG (reference sequence). V shed 3 bases and J shed 5 bases, with 28 bases lying between them. The DNA of the CDR3 is TGTGCCTGGAGCTCCGATTCGGCGGTCTCTGGATGGGATTATGGCTACACCTTC. Translating gives CAWSSDSAVSGWDYGYTF.

This rearrangement joins TRBV28 to TRBJ1-4, with TRBD1 identical over 8 bases. Germline CDR1 is MDHEN and CDR2 is SYDVKM. The trim removed 5 bases at V and 8 bases at J, leaving 10 bases unmatched. This CDR3 is built from 15 residues. This CDR3 reads CASSTRQGQTEKLFF. In DNA form, the CDR3 reads TGTGCCAGCAGTACCCGACAGGGGCAAACGGAAAAACTGTTTTTT.

The V call is TRBV14, the J call TRBJ2-7, with D possibly being TRBD1 (6 bases). The CDR3 has 14 residues. Trimming took 2 bases from V and 0 from J, leaving 8 bases between them. CDR1 and CDR2 (germline): SGHDN, FVKESK. CDR3 nucleotides: TGTGCCAGCAGCCAATGGGACAACTCCTACGAGCAGTACTTC. As protein: CASSQWDNSYEQYF.

As DNA, the CDR3 is TGTGCCAGTAGTATAGCCGTGAACACTGAAGCTTTCTTT. Encoded protein: CASSIAVNTEAFF. This chain connects TRBV19 to TRBJ1-1; D gene ambiguous. Trimming stripped 1 base from V and 0 bases from J, with 3 bases between. Germline V gene lookup returns CDR1 LNHDA and CDR2 SQIVND (reference sequence). The CDR3 is made up of 13 amino acids. Filled out from reference TRBV19 and TRBJ1-1, the complete variable domain reads DGGITQSPKYLFRKEGQNVTLSCEQNLNHDAMYWYRQDPGQGLRLIYYSQIVNDFQKGDIAEGYSVSREKKESFPLTVTSAQKNPTAFYLCASSIAVNTEAFFGQGTRLTVV.

CDR3 nucleotides: TGTGCCAGCAGCCGACCAGGGGGCGGCACTGAAGCTTTCTTT. It codes for CASSRPGGGTEAFF. V and J are TRBV5-6 and TRBJ1-1; 8 bases are a match to TRBD1. The CDR3 is 14 amino acids. Germline V CDR1 and CDR2: SGHDT, YYEEEE. The J segment lost 4 bases and the V segment lost 4 bases, leaving 6 bases of the junction unmatched. Filled out from reference TRBV5-6 and TRBJ1-1, the complete variable domain reads DAGVTQSPTHLIKTRGQQVTLRCSPKSGHDTVSWYQQALGQGPQFIFQYYEEEERQRGNFPDRFSGHQFPNYSSELNVNALLLGDSALYLCASSRPGGGTEAFFGQGTRLTVV.

The chain employs TRBV30 and TRBJ2-1; possibly TRBD2 for D (6 bases). In germline, CDR1 is GTSNPN, CDR2 SVGIG (reference sequence). V lost 4 bases and J 5 bases, leaving 18 bases between the germline ends. CDR3 length equals 15 residues. The CDR3 DNA follows: TGTGCCTGGAACCCGGGACTTTCCGTAAACAATGAGCAGTTCTTC. Translated: CAWNPGLSVNNEQFF.

The CDR3, as DNA: TGCAGTGCTAGAGTCACAGATACGCAGTATTTT. As protein: CSARVTDTQYF. The chain has TRBV20-1 and TRBJ2-3; D unclear. Germline V CDR1 and CDR2: DFQATT, SNEGSKA (reference sequence). The CDR3 has 11 amino acids. Trimming removed 1 base from V and 2 bases from J, with 1 base in between.

This chain uses TRBV30 with TRBJ1-5; no definite D call. Germline CDR1 is GTSNPN and CDR2 is SVGIG (reference sequence). Deletions cut 2 bases from V and 4 bases from J, with 12 bases between. The CDR3 length is 14 residues. CDR3 loop: CAWSPATTNQPQHF. CDR3 coding DNA: TGTGCCTGGAGTCCCGCGACTACAAATCAGCCCCAGCATTTT. The whole variable domain, remainder taken from reference TRBV30 and TRBJ1-5, is SQTIHQWPATLVQPVGSPLSLECTVEGTSNPNLYWYRQAAGRGLQLLFYSVGIGQISSEVPQNLSASRPQDRQFILSSKKLLLSDSGFYLCAWSPATTNQPQHFGDGTRLSIL.

The DNA of the CDR3 is TGTGCCTGGAGTCTGTACTACGAGCAGTACTTC. Translating gives CAWSLYYEQYF. The rearrangement uses TRBV30 and TRBJ2-7; no firm D call. CDR3 length: 11 residues. V dropped 2 bases and J dropped 3 bases, with 5 bases sitting between them. Germline loops: CDR1 GTSNPN, CDR2 SVGIG (reference sequence). Supplemented by reference TRBV30 and TRBJ2-7, the full variable domain reads SQTIHQWPATLVQPVGSPLSLECTVEGTSNPNLYWYRQAAGRGLQLLFYSVGIGQISSEVPQNLSASRPQDRQFILSSKKLLLSDSGFYLCAWSLYYEQYFGPGTRLTVT.

This sequence joins TRBV6-5 and TRBJ2-5; D is uncertain. V dropped 5 bases and J dropped 4 bases, with 5 bases sitting between them. The CDR3 is 11 residues long. CDR1 is MNHEY, CDR2 SVGAGI, per germline. The CDR3, as DNA: TGTGCCAGCAGTACCCGAGAGACCCAGTACTTC. Its protein product is CASSTRETQYF.

This chain connects TRBV13 to TRBJ2-7; 7 bases match TRBD1. The germline V gene encodes CDR1 PRHDT and CDR2 FYEKMQ (reference sequence). J gave up 3 bases and V 4 bases, and 9 bases lay outside the gene matches. CDR3 length: 15 amino acids. The CDR3: CASSSNRDSHYEQYF. CDR3 sequence (DNA): TGTGCCAGCAGCTCCAACAGGGACAGTCACTACGAGCAGTACTTC.

The rearrangement joins TRBV6-6 to TRBJ2-5, with 10 bases aligning to TRBD2. CDR1 and CDR2 (germline): MNHNY, SVGAGI (reference sequence). J lost 6 bases, V lost 6 bases, and 10 bases had no gene match. This CDR3 has 15 residues. The DNA for the CDR3 is TGTGCCAGCAGCCCGCTAGCGGGAGACGTAAAGACCCAGTACTTC. Translation: CASSPLAGDVKTQYF.

The gene calls are TRBV5-1 and TRBJ2-1; a weak D match, TRBD2 (6 bases). The CDR3 runs 16 residues. Germline V gene data show CDR1 as SGHRS and CDR2 as YFSETQ. Trimming stripped 1 base from V and 1 base from J, with 12 bases between. The CDR3 DNA reads TGCGCCAGCAGCTTGTCGGGAGTCCCTTCCTACAATGAGCAGTTCTTC. It is translated as CASSLSGVPSYNEQFF. Drawing the rest from reference TRBV5-1 and TRBJ2-1, the complete variable domain is KAGVTQTPRYLIKTRGQQVTLSCSPISGHRSVSWYQQTPGQGLQFLFEYFSETQRNKGNFPGRFSGRQFSNSRSEMNVSTLELGDSALYLCASSLSGVPSYNEQFFGPGTRLTVL.

The chain carries TRBV30 and TRBJ2-3; TRBD2 matches at 7 bases. CDR1 is GTSNPN, CDR2 SVGIG, per germline (reference sequence). The J segment lost 1 base and the V segment lost 5 bases, leaving 3 bases of the junction unmatched. The CDR3 spans 13 residues. CDR3 nucleotide sequence: TGTGCCTGGTGGGCGGGGGGCACAGATACGCAGTATTTT. This gives the protein CAWWAGGTDTQYF.